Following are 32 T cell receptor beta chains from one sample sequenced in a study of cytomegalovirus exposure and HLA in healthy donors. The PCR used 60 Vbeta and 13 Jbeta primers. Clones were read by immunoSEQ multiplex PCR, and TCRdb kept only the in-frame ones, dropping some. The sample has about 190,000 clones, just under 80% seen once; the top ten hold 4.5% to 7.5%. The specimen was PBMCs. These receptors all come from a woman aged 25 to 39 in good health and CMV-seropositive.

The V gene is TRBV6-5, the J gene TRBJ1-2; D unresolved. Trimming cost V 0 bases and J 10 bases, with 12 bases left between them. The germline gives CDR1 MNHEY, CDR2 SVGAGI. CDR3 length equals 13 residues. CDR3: CASSYSNRAFYTF. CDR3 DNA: TGTGCCAGCAGTTACTCCAACAGAGCTTTCTACACCTTC.

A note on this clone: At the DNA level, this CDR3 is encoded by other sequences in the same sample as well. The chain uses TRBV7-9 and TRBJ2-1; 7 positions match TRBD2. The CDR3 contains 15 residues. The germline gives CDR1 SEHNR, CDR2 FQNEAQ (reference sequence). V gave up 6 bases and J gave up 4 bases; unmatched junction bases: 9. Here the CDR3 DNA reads TGTGCCAGCAGTTACTCCGGGACTACGTACAATGAGCAGTTCTTC. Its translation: CASSYSGTTYNEQFF.

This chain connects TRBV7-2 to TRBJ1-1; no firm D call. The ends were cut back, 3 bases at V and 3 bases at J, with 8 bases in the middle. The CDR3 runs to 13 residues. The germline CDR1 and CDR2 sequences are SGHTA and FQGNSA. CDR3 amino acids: CASSFTADTEAFF. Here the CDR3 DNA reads TGTGCCAGCAGCTTCACAGCGGACACTGAAGCTTTCTTT.

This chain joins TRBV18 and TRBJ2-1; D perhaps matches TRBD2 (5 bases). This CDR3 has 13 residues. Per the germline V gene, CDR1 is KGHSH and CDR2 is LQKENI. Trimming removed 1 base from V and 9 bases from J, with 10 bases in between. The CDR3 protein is CASSPLGEGEQFF. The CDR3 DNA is TGTGCCAGCTCACCACTAGGAGAGGGTGAGCAGTTCTTC.

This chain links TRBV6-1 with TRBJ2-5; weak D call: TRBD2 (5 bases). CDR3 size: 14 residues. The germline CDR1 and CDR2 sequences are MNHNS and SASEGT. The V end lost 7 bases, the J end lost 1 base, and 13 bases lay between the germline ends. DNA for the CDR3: TGTGCCAGCACCTTCACCAGCGGCCAAGAGACCCAGTACTTC. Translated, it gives CASTFTSGQETQYF.

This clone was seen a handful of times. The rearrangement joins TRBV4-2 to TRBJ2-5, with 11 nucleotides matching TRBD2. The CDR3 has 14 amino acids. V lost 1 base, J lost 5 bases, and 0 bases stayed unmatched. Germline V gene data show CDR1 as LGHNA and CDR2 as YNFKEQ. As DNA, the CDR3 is TGTGCCAGCAGCCAAGGGACTAGCGGGGAGACCCAGTACTTC. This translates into CASSQGTSGETQYF.

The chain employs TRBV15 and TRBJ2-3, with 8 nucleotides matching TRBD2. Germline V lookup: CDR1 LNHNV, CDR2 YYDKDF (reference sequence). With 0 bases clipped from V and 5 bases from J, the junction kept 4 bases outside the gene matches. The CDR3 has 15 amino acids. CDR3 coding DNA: TGTGCCACCAGCAGAGACGGGAGGGTGGAAGATACGCAGTATTTT. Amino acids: CATSRDGRVEDTQYF.

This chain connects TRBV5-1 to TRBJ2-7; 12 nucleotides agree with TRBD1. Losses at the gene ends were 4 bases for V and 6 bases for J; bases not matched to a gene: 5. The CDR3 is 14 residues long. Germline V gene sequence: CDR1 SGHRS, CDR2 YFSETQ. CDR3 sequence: CASSTRDRGREQYF. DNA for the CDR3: TGCGCCAGCAGCACCCGGGACAGGGGGCGCGAGCAGTACTTC.

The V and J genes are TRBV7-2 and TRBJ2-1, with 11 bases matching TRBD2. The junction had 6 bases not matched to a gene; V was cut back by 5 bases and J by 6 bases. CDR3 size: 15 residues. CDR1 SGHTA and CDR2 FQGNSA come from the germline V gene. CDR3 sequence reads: CASSISSGGTNEQFF. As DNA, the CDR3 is TGTGCCAGCAGCATTTCTAGCGGGGGGACCAATGAGCAGTTCTTC.

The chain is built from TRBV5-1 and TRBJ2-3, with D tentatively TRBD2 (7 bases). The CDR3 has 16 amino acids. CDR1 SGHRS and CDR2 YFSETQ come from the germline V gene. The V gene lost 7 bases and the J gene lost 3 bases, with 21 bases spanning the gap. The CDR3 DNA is TGCGCCAGCGCCCGGTTCGGGGGGCGCGGGACAGATACGCAGTATTTT. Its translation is CASARFGGRGTDTQYF.

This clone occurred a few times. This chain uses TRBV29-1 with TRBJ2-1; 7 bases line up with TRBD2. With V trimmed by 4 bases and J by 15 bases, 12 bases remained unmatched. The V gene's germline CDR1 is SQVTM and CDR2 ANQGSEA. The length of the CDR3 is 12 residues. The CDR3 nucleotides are TGCAGCGTTGGCCCAGGACTAGAAGGACCGTTCTTC. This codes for CSVGPGLEGPFF.

The DNA for the CDR3 is TGTGCCAGTAGTATTGTGGGGAGTTCAGATACGCAGTATTTT. Translation gives CASSIVGSSDTQYF. The chain is built from TRBV19 and TRBJ2-3, with a weak D call TRBD2 (5 bases). The CDR3 extends over 14 amino acids. CDR1 LNHDA and CDR2 SQIVND come from the germline V gene (reference sequence). Trimming cost V 3 bases and J 4 bases, with 11 bases left between them.

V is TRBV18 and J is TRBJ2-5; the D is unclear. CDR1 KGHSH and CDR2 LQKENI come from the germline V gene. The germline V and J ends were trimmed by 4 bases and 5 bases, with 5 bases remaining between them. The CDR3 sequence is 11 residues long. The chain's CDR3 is CASSLVETQYF. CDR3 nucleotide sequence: TGTGCCAGCTCACTCGTCGAGACCCAGTACTTC.

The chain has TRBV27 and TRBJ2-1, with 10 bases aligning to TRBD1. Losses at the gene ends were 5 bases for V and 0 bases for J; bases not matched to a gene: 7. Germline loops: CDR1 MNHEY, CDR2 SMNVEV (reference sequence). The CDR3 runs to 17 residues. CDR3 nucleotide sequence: TGTGCCAGCAGTCGGACAGGGGGTGTTAGCTCCTACAATGAGCAGTTCTTC. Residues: CASSRTGGVSSYNEQFF.

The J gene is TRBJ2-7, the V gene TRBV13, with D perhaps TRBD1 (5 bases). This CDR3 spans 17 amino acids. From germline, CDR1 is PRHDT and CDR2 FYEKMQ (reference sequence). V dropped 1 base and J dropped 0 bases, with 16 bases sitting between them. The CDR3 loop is CASSLEGDRASSYEQYF. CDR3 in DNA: TGTGCCAGCAGCTTAGAGGGTGACAGAGCGAGCTCCTACGAGCAGTACTTC.

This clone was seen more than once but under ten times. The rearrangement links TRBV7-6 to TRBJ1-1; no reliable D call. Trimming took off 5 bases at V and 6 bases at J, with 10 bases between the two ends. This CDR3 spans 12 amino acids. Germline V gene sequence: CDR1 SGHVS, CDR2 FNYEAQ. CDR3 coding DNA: TGTGCCAGCAGCCTATGGGAGGCTGAAGCTTTCTTT. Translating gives CASSLWEAEAFF.

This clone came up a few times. Here the CDR3 DNA reads TGTGCCACCAGCCAGACAAACTATGGCTACACCTTC. Protein sequence: CATSQTNYGYTF. The rearrangement joins TRBV15 to TRBJ1-2, with D uncertain. The germline V gene encodes CDR1 LNHNV and CDR2 YYDKDF (reference sequence). The CDR3 extends over 12 amino acids. V lost 5 bases, J lost 2 bases, and 6 bases lay in between.

The CDR3 nucleotides read TGTGCCAGTAGCGTTAATAGAGATACGCAGTATTTT. Its protein product is CASSVNRDTQYF. This chain uses TRBV19 with TRBJ2-3; D call uncertain. The germline V gene encodes CDR1 LNHDA and CDR2 SQIVND (reference sequence). This CDR3 has 12 amino acids. V lost 6 bases, J lost 5 bases, and 9 bases lay in between.

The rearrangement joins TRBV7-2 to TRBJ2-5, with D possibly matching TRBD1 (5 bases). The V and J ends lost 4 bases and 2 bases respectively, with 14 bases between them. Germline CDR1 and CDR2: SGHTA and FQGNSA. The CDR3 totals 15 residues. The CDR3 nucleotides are TGTGCCAGCAGCTGGGGCCTCCAAGGGCAAGAGACCCAGTACTTC. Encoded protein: CASSWGLQGQETQYF.

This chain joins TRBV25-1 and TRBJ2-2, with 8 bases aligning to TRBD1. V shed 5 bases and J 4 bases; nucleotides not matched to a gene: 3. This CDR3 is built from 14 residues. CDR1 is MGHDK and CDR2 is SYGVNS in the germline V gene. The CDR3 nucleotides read TGTGCCAGCAGTCAGGGGGCTCCCACCGGGGAGCTGTTTTTT. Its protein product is CASSQGAPTGELFF. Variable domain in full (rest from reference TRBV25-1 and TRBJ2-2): EADIYQTPRYLVIGTGKKITLECSQTMGHDKMYWYQQDPGMELHLIHYSYGVNSTEKGDLSSESTVSRIRTEHFPLTLESARPSHTSQYLCASSQGAPTGELFFGEGSRLTVL.

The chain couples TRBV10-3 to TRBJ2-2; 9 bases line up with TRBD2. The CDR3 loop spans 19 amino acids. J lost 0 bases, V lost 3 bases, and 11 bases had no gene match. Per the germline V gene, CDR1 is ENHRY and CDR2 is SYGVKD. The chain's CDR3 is CAISELAGSTWANTGELFF. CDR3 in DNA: TGTGCCATCAGTGAACTAGCGGGTTCGACCTGGGCGAACACCGGGGAGCTGTTTTTT.

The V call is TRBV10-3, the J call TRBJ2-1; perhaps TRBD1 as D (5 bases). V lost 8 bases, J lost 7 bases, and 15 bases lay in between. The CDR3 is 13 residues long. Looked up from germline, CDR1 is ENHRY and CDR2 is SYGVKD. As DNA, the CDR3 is TGTGCCATCCGGCGGAACAGGAGTAATGAGCAGTTCTTC. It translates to CAIRRNRSNEQFF.

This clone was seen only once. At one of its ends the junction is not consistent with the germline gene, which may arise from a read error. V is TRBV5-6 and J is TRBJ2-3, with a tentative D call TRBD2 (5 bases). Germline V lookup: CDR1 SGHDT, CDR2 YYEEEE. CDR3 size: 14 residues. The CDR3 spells CASSLGGSRDTQYF. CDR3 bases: TGTGCCAGCAGCTTGGGTGGGAGCAGAGATACGCAGTATTTT.

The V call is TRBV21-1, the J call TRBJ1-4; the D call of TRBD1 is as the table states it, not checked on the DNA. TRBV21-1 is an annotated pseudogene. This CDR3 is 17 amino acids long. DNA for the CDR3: TGTGCCAGCAGCAAAGGTTGGGGGCGTAGGACTAATGAAAAACTGTTTTTT. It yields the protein CASSKGWGRRTNEKLFF.

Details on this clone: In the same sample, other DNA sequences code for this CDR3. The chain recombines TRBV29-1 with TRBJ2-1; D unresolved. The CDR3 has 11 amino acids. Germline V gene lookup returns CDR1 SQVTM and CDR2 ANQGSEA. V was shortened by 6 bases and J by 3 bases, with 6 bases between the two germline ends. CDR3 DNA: TGCAGCGTGGGCCACTACAATGAGCAGTTCTTC. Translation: CSVGHYNEQFF.

CDR3 loop: CASSNLRSNQPQHF. Written as DNA, the CDR3 is TGTGCCAGCAGCAACCTAAGAAGCAATCAGCCCCAGCATTTT. This chain connects TRBV6-5 to TRBJ1-5, with D hard to call. The V and J ends lost 6 bases and 1 base respectively, with 10 bases between them. The CDR3 loop spans 14 amino acids. CDR1 MNHEY and CDR2 SVGAGI come from the germline V gene.

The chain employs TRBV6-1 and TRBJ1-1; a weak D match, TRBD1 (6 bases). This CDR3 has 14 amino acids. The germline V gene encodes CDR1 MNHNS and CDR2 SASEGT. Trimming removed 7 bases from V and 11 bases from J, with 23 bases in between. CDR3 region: CASTILTGSGNAFF. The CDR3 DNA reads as TGTGCCAGCACTATATTAACAGGGTCTGGGAACGCTTTCTTT.

The CDR3 loop reads CASSPEQGEDEQFF. The CDR3 region has the DNA TGTGCCAGCAGTCCAGAACAGGGGGAGGATGAGCAGTTCTTC. The chain combines TRBV13 with TRBJ2-1; 8 nucleotides line up with TRBD1. Germline V gene lookup returns CDR1 PRHDT and CDR2 FYEKMQ (reference sequence). The CDR3 has 14 amino acids. Trimming cost V 6 bases and J 8 bases; bases outside gene matches: 9.

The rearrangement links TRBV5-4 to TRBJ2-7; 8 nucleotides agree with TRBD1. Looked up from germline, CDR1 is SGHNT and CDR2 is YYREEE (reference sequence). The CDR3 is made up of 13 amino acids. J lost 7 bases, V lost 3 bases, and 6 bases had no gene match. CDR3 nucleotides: TGTGCCAGCAGCTCCAGGGGGCTGAGGGAGCAGTACTTC. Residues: CASSSRGLREQYF.

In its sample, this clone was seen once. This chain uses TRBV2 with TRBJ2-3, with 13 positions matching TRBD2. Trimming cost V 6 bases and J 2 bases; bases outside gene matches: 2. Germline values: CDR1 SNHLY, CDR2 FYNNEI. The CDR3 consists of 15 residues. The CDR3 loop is CASRGLAGNTDTQYF. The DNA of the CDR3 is TGTGCCAGCAGGGGACTAGCGGGGAACACAGATACGCAGTATTTT.

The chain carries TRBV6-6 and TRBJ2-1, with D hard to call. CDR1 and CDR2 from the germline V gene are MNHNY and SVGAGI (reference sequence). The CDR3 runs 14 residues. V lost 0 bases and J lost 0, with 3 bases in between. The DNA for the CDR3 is TGTGCCAGCAGTTACTCCGGCTCCTACAATGAGCAGTTCTTC. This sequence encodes CASSYSGSYNEQFF.

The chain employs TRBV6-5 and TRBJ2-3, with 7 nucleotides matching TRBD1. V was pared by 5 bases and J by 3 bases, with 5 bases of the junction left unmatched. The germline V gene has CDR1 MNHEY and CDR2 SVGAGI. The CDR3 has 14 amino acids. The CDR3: CASSQSRGTDTQYF. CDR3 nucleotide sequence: TGTGCCAGCAGTCAATCCAGGGGGACAGATACGCAGTATTTT.